This T cell receptor (beta chain) stems from a study of beta chain features in type 1 diabetes. Whole-study results and caveats: For type 1 diabetes patients, VDJ junctions showed fewer insertions and more deletions. Small HLA sub-analyses could not settle whether HLA shapes TCRB rearrangement. Shorter TCRB CDR3s, moderately but significantly so, marked every one of the four CD4+ subsets in Type 1 diabetes patients.

Approximately 110 mL of blood, on average, came from one heparinised draw per donor. Investigators reverse transcribed all isolated RNA, so they sequenced expressed TCRB transcripts. Data came from immunoSEQ multiplex PCR; TCRdb stores just in-frame clones and leaves some out. The sample lists 500,000 to 650,000 clones, roughly 12% occurring once. This clone was detected only a few times. The target antigen is unknown. Sequencing was done on a sample of naive CD4+ T cells from blood. The receptor was derived from a man aged 25-45 years with type 1 diabetes.

DNA of the CDR3: TGTGCCAGCAGCCCTGATTCGGGACACCGTCGAGAGACCCAGTACTTC. Its translation is CASSPDSGHRRETQYF. V gene TRBV9 combines with J gene TRBJ2-5, with D perhaps TRBD1 (6 bases). The germline V gene has CDR1 SGDLS and CDR2 YYNGEE. V was clipped by 4 bases and J by 4 bases, with 20 bases between them. This CDR3 region has 16 residues.